This T cell receptor beta chain was observed in a study of cytomegalovirus exposure and HLA in healthy donors. This clone was detected only once. Its antigen is still unknown. The germline V gene has CDR1 WSHSY and CDR2 SAAADI. The CDR3 runs to 15 residues. V shed 5 bases and J 3 bases; nucleotides not matched to a gene: 7. Both 60 Vbeta primers and 13 Jbeta primers went into the PCR. TCRdb's copy holds only in-frame clones and misses some; the assay was immunoSEQ multiplex PCR. The sample has 100,000 to 150,000 clones; about 80% are singletons. General study findings and limits: Prior analysis indicated that the majority of TCR beta V segments exhibited productivity approximately 90% or approximately 30% of the time.

The receptor comes from a boy younger than 10 in good health and CMV-seronegative. Material: PBMCs. This chain uses TRBV10-2 with TRBJ2-1; TRBD1 matches at 7 bases. The CDR3, as DNA: TGCGCCAGCAGTAGGACAGGCCCCGACTACAATGAGCAGTTCTTC. This gives the protein CASSRTGPDYNEQFF.